Listed here are 7 T cell receptor beta chains from one sample, sequenced in a study of cytomegalovirus exposure and HLA in healthy donors. Researchers ran the PCR with 60 Vbeta and 13 Jbeta primers. Some clones are missing from TCRdb's copy, which holds only in-frame ones; the method was immunoSEQ multiplex PCR. The sample has roughly 120,000 clones, about 79% seen once. Sequencing used PBMCs. The source of these receptors is a man aged 18 to 30 in good health and CMV-seronegative.

The chain employs TRBV7-9 and TRBJ2-7; D possibly corresponds to TRBD2 (5 bases). The V gene's germline CDR1 is SEHNR and CDR2 FQNEAQ (reference sequence). The CDR3 totals 13 residues. Between the trimmed V and J ends, which lost 5 bases and 2 bases, there was a span of 10 bases. The DNA of the CDR3 is TGTGCCAGCAGCCGGACTGGAACCTACGAGCAGTACTTC. Encoded protein: CASSRTGTYEQYF. Full variable domain (remainder filled in from reference TRBV7-9 and TRBJ2-7): DTGVSQNPRHKITKRGQNVTFRCDPISEHNRLYWYRQTLGQGPEFLTYFQNEAQLEKSRLLSDRFSAERPKGSFSTLEIQRTEQGDSAMYLCASSRTGTYEQYFGPGTRLTVT.

This chain connects TRBV19 to TRBJ2-2, with no clear D. Trimming left V 3 bases short and J 3 bases short, with 5 bases between. There are 13 residues in the CDR3. Germline V gene data show CDR1 as LNHDA and CDR2 as SQIVND (reference sequence). The CDR3 DNA sequence: TGTGCCAGTAGTATCCGGGACACCGGGGAGCTGTTTTTT. This gives the protein CASSIRDTGELFF.

The V gene is TRBV7-3, the J gene TRBJ2-1; 7 positions match TRBD2. V gave up 2 bases and J gave up 9 bases; unmatched junction bases: 13. CDR1 is SGHTA and CDR2 is FQGTGA in the germline V gene. This CDR3 region has 16 residues. CDR3: CASSLLGETSFSEQFF. The CDR3 nucleotides read TGTGCCAGCAGCTTATTAGGGGAGACTAGCTTCTCTGAGCAGTTCTTC.

The chain has TRBV18 and TRBJ2-7, with a weak D call TRBD2 (5 bases). This CDR3 is built from 13 residues. Trimming shortened V by 2 bases and J by 5 bases, and 10 bases separated the two germline ends. Germline assignment: CDR1 KGHSH and CDR2 LQKENI. The CDR3 region has the DNA TGTGCCAGCTCACCAGTAGGGAGCCACGAGCAGTACGTC. It yields the protein CASSPVGSHEQYV.

V gene TRBV15 combines with J gene TRBJ2-3; TRBD1 matches at 7 bases. CDR3 length: 14 amino acids. The germline V gene has CDR1 LNHNV and CDR2 YYDKDF (reference sequence). V lost 3 bases, J lost 14 bases, and 14 bases stayed unmatched. CDR3 sequence reads: CATSRGKGASLAYF. DNA of the CDR3: TGTGCCACCAGCAGGGGTAAGGGGGCGAGTCTCGCGTATTTT. Using reference TRBV15 and TRBJ2-3 for the parts outside the CDR3, the full variable domain is DAMVIQNPRYQVTQFGKPVTLSCSQTLNHNVMYWYQQKSSQAPKLLFHYYDKDFNNEADTPDNFQSRRPNTSFCFLDIRSPGLGDTAMYLCATSRGKGASLAYFGPGTRLTVL.

There are a few counts of this clone. Other DNA sequences in the sample encode the same CDR3. The CDR3 sequence is CASSSDRGGYEQYF. The CDR3 coding sequence is TGTGCCAGCAGCTCCGACAGGGGAGGCTACGAGCAGTACTTC. This chain joins TRBV7-9 and TRBJ2-7; 8 bases map to TRBD1. This CDR3 contains 14 residues. V was pared by 4 bases and J by 3 bases, with 5 bases of the junction left unmatched. In germline, CDR1 is SEHNR, CDR2 FQNEAQ (reference sequence).

This sequence joins TRBV5-5 and TRBJ2-1; no firm D call. CDR1 and CDR2 from the germline V gene are SGHKS and YYEKEE (reference sequence). Trimming removed 0 bases at V and 4 bases at J, with 8 bases between. This CDR3 is built from 14 residues. This CDR3 is CASSLVIGYNEQFF. CDR3 nucleotide sequence: TGTGCCAGCAGCTTGGTGATCGGGTACAATGAGCAGTTCTTC. The complete variable domain, with remaining parts taken from reference TRBV5-5 and TRBJ2-1, reads DAGVTQSPTHLIKTRGQQVTLRCSPISGHKSVSWYQQVLGQGPQFIFQYYEKEERGRGNFPDRFSARQFPNYSSELNVNALLLGDSALYLCASSLVIGYNEQFFGPGTRLTVL.